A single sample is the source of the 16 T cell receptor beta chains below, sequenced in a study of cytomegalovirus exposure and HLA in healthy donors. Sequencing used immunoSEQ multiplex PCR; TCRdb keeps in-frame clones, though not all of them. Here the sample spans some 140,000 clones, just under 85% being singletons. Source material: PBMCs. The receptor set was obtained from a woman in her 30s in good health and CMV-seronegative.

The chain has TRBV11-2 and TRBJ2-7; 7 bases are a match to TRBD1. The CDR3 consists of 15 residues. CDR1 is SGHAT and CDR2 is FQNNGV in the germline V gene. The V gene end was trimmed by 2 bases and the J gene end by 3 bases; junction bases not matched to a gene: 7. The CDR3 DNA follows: TGTGCCAGCAGCTTAAGACAGGGTCCCTTCTACGAGCAGTACTTC. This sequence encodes CASSLRQGPFYEQYF.

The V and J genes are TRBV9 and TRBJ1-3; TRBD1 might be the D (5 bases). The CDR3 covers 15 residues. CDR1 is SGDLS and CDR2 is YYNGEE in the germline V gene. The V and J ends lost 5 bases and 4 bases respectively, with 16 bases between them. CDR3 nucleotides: TGTGCCAGCAGTAACCCAGGGTCGCTGGGAAACACCATATATTTT. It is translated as CASSNPGSLGNTIYF.

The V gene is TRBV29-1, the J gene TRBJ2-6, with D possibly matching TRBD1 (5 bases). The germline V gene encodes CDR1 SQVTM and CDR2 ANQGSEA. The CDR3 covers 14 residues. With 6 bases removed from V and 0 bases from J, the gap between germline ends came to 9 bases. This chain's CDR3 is CSVDSSSGANVLTF. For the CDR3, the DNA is TGCAGCGTAGACAGTAGCTCTGGGGCCAACGTCCTGACTTTC.

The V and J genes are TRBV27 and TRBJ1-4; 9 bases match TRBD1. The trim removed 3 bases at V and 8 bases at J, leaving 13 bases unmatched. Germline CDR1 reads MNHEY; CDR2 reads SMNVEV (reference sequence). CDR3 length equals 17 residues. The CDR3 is CASSFRNDRGAGEKLFF. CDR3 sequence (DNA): TGTGCCAGCAGTTTCCGCAACGACAGGGGGGCAGGGGAAAAACTGTTTTTT.

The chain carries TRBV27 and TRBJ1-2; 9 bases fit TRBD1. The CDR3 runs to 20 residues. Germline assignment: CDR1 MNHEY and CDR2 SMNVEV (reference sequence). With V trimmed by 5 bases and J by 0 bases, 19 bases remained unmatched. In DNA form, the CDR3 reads TGTGCCAGCAGTACCAGAATGTACCGGGACAGGGACTCCCCTAACTATGGCTACACCTTC. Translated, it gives CASSTRMYRDRDSPNYGYTF.

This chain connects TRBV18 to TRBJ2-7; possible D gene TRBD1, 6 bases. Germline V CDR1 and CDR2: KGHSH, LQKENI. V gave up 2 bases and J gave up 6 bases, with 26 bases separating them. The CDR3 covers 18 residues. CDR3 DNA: TGTGCCAGCTCACCAAGGGGGTACCCGGGACAAACCTTTATCGAGCAGTACTTC. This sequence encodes CASSPRGYPGQTFIEQYF.

The CDR3 sequence is CASKTGQSRMSGANVLTF. CDR3 sequence (DNA): TGTGCCAGTAAAACCGGCCAATCCAGGATGTCTGGGGCCAACGTCCTGACTTTC. The chain combines TRBV19 with TRBJ2-6; no definite D call. CDR1 and CDR2 from the germline V gene are LNHDA and SQIVND (reference sequence). V gave up 7 bases and J gave up 1 base, with 20 bases separating them. The CDR3 has 18 residues.

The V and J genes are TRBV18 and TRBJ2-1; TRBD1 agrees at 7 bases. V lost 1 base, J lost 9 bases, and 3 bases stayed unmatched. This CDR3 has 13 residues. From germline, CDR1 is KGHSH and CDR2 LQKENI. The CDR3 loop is CASSPQGAVEQFF. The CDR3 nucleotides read TGTGCCAGCTCACCACAGGGGGCGGTTGAGCAGTTCTTC.

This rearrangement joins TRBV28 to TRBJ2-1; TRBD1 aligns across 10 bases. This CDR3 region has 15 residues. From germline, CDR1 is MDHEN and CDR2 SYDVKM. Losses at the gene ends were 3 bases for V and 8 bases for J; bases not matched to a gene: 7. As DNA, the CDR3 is TGTGCCAGCAGTTTTGCCGGGACAGGGGTCTATGAGCAGTTCTTC. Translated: CASSFAGTGVYEQFF.

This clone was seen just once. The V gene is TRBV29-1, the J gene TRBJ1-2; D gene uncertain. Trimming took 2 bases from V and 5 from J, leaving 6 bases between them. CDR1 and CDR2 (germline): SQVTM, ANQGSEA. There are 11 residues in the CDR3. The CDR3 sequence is CSVESGYGYTF. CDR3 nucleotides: TGCAGCGTTGAATCGGGGTATGGCTACACCTTC. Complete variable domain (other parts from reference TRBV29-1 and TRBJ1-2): SAVISQKPSRDICQRGTSLTIQCQVDSQVTMMFWYRQQPGQSLTLIATANQGSEATYESGFVIDKFPISRPNLTFSTLTVSNMSPEDSSIYLCSVESGYGYTFGSGTRLTVV.

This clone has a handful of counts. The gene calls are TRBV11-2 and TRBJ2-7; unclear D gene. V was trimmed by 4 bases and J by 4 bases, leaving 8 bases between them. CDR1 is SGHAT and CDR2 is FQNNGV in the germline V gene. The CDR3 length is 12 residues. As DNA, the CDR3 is TGTGCCAGCAGCTCTCGTGCGTACGAGCAGTACTTC. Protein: CASSSRAYEQYF. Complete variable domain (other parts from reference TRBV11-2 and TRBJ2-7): EAGVAQSPRYKIIEKRQSVAFWCNPISGHATLYWYQQILGQGPKLLIQFQNNGVVDDSQLPKDRFSAERLKGVDSTLKIQPAKLEDSAVYLCASSSRAYEQYFGPGTRLTVT.

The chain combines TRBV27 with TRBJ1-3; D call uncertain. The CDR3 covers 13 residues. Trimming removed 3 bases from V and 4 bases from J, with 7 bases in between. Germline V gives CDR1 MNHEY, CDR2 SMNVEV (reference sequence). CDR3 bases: TGTGCCAGCAGTTTTTCGGTCGGAAACACCATATATTTT. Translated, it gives CASSFSVGNTIYF.

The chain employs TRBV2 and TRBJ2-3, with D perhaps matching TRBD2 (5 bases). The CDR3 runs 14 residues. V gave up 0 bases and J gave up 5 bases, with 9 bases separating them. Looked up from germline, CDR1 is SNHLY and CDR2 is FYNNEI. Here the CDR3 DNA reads TGTGCCAGCAGTGAAGCCCAGGAGGTAGATACGCAGTATTTT. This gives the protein CASSEAQEVDTQYF.

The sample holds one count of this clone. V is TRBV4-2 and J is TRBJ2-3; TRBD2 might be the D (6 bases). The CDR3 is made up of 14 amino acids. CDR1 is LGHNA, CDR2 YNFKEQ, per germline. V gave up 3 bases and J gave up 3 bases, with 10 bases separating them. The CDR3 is CASSQNGGTDTQYF. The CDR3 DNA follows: TGTGCCAGCAGCCAGAACGGGGGTACAGATACGCAGTATTTT.

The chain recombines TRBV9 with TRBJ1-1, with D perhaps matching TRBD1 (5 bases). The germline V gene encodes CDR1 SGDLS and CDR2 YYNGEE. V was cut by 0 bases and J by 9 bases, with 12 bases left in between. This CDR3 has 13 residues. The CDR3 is CASSVAGYTKAFF. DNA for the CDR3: TGTGCCAGCAGCGTAGCAGGGTATACTAAAGCTTTCTTT.

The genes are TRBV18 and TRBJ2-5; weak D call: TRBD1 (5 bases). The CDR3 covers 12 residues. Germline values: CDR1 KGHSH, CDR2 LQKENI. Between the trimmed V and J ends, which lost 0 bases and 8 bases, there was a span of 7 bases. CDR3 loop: CASSPPRGTQYF. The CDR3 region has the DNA TGTGCCAGCTCACCACCTAGGGGAACCCAGTACTTC.